A single sample is the source of the 23 T cell receptor beta chains below, sequenced in a study of T cell responses to AZD1222 COVID-19 vaccine (dated by TCRdb to about 2021). Reading the label with the study, this specimen's time point is: baseline before first vaccination. The method behind the library was the immunoSEQ multiplex PCR assay. TCRdb took this table from immuneACCESS and kept in-frame rearrangements with V and J called. Such tables lack part of the clones; where checked against another copy, unresolved V genes explain under half of the gap, and the rest is unexplained. Across this sample there are approximately 98,000 clones, with about 86% seen only once. The biggest ten clones account for about 3% of the sample. The sample in question was peripheral blood, obtained on day 0 of AZD1222 vaccination. These receptors were obtained from an adult in good health.

Only one count was recorded for this clone. V and J are TRBV3-1 (or the pseudogene TRBV3-2) and TRBJ2-3, with a weak D call TRBD2 (7 bases). Trimming shortened V by 0 bases and J by 4 bases, and 14 bases separated the two germline ends. This CDR3 is 16 amino acids long. The germline gives CDR1 LGHDT, CDR2 YNNKEL (reference sequence). CDR3 bases: TGTGCCAGCAGCCAAGATTCGTGGGGGGGCCCAGATACGCAGTATTTT. Residues: CASSQDSWGGPDTQYF.

The chain is built from TRBV7-2 and TRBJ2-5, with TRBD2 as a possible D gene (6 bases). Germline CDR1 reads SGHTA; CDR2 reads FQGNSA. This CDR3 has 14 amino acids. V was clipped by 7 bases and J by 2 bases, with 14 bases between them. Written as DNA, the CDR3 is TGTGCCAGCACCCCGTTGGGGGGTCAAGAGACCCAGTACTTC. Protein product: CASTPLGGQETQYF. Based on the CDR3 plus reference TRBV7-2 and TRBJ2-5, the full variable domain is GAGVSQSPSNKVTEKGKDVELRCDPISGHTALYWYRQSLGQGLEFLIYFQGNSAPDKSGLPSDRFSAERTGGSVSTLTIQRTQQEDSAVYLCASTPLGGQETQYFGPGTRLLVL.

The chain couples TRBV9 to TRBJ2-7; 7 bases align to TRBD2. The germline gives CDR1 SGDLS, CDR2 YYNGEE. Germline trimming cut 0 bases from V and 0 bases from J; bases unmatched to any gene: 3. This CDR3 spans 15 amino acids. This CDR3 is CASSVAGTTSYEQYF. The CDR3 coding sequence is TGTGCCAGCAGCGTAGCGGGGACTACCTCCTACGAGCAGTACTTC.

J is TRBJ2-5 and V is TRBV3-1 (or the pseudogene TRBV3-2); D gene uncertain. This CDR3 region has 11 residues. The V gene's germline CDR1 is LGHDT and CDR2 YNNKEL (reference sequence). Trimming took 6 bases from V and 3 from J, leaving 5 bases between them. In DNA form, the CDR3 reads TGTGCCAGCAGGTACAAAGAGACCCAGTACTTC. Translated, it gives CASRYKETQYF.

The CDR3: CAITRGDEQFF. The CDR3 nucleotides are TGTGCCATCACGAGGGGCGATGAGCAGTTCTTC. This chain joins TRBV10-3 and TRBJ2-1; D may be TRBD1 or TRBD2 (5 bases each). Germline CDR1 reads ENHRY; CDR2 reads SYGVKD. This CDR3 region has 11 residues. V was cut by 7 bases and J by 8 bases, with 9 bases left in between.

This chain links TRBV7-9 with TRBJ1-5; 7 bases map to TRBD1. From germline, CDR1 is SEHNR and CDR2 FQNEAQ (reference sequence). V lost 4 bases to trimming and J lost 0 bases; unmatched junction nucleotides: 6. This CDR3 region has 16 residues. The CDR3 bases are TGTGCCAGCAGCTCAACAGGGGCAGATAGCAATCAGCCCCAGCATTTT. It encodes CASSSTGADSNQPQHF.

Concerning this clone itself: The same CDR3 can be traced to other DNA sequences in this sample. The V gene is TRBV28, the J gene TRBJ2-1; 8 bases align to TRBD2. With V trimmed by 5 bases and J by 4 bases, 7 bases remained unmatched. Looked up from germline, CDR1 is MDHEN and CDR2 is SYDVKM. The CDR3 contains 15 residues. The CDR3 sequence: CASSTSGGGYNEQFF. CDR3 DNA sequence: TGTGCCAGCAGTACGAGCGGGGGCGGTTACAATGAGCAGTTCTTC.

In this sample, this clone turned up once. This sequence joins TRBV6-5 and TRBJ1-2, with 7 bases that match TRBD1. V dropped 6 bases and J dropped 6; count of bases not matched to a gene: 13. The CDR3 sequence is 15 residues long. CDR1 and CDR2 from the germline V gene are MNHEY and SVGAGI. The DNA for the CDR3 is TGTGCCAGCAGGCCCCCGACAGGGTATGCGGATGGCTACACCTTC. Amino acids: CASRPPTGYADGYTF.

The chain is built from TRBV6-5 and TRBJ1-5; D gene uncertain. The V end lost 5 bases, the J end lost 4 bases, and 15 bases lay between the germline ends. In germline, CDR1 is MNHEY, CDR2 SVGAGI. The CDR3 has 15 residues. The CDR3 region has the DNA TGTGCCAGCAGTCTGGAAAGTGGGAGGAATCAGCCCCAGCATTTT. Residues: CASSLESGRNQPQHF.

V is TRBV10-3 and J is TRBJ1-6; 10 positions match TRBD1. Germline V CDR1 and CDR2: ENHRY, SYGVKD. V lost 10 bases and J lost 5; bases outside the gene matches: 8. The CDR3 has 15 residues. CDR3 residues: CATTQGQGDNSPLHF. The CDR3 nucleotides are TGTGCCACAACCCAAGGACAGGGGGATAATTCACCCCTCCACTTT.

The rearrangement joins TRBV28 to TRBJ1-5; TRBD1 aligns across 7 bases. This CDR3 comprises 12 residues. Germline-derived CDR1 and CDR2 are MDHEN and SYDVKM. The J segment lost 10 bases and the V segment lost 6 bases, leaving 6 bases of the junction unmatched. The CDR3 DNA reads TGTGCCAGCAGCACAGGGGTACGTCCCCAGCATTTT. Protein sequence: CASSTGVRPQHF.

V usage is TRBV30 and J usage is TRBJ1-6; D unclear. Per germline, CDR1 GTSNPN and CDR2 SVGIG (reference sequence). The CDR3 spans 13 residues. The V end lost 4 bases, the J end lost 4 bases, and 8 bases lay between the germline ends. The CDR3 region is CAWNEPYNSPLHF. CDR3 DNA: TGTGCCTGGAATGAGCCTTATAATTCACCCCTCCACTTT.

This clone was picked up one time. J is TRBJ1-5 and V is TRBV10-3, with D uncertain. This CDR3 is 15 amino acids long. V was clipped by 4 bases and J by 0 bases, with 10 bases between them. The germline gives CDR1 ENHRY, CDR2 SYGVKD. The CDR3 spells CAISVGRNSNQPQHF. CDR3 sequence (DNA): TGTGCCATCAGTGTGGGTCGGAATAGCAATCAGCCCCAGCATTTT.

The rearrangement joins TRBV6-5 to TRBJ2-7, with D tentatively TRBD1 (6 bases). V lost 2 bases to trimming and J lost 1 base, with 12 bases between them. The CDR3 is made up of 15 amino acids. The germline CDR1 and CDR2 sequences are MNHEY and SVGAGI. CDR3 region: CASSYGWGPSYEQYF. The CDR3, as DNA: TGTGCCAGCAGTTACGGCTGGGGGCCGTCCTACGAGCAGTACTTC.

This sequence joins TRBV30 and TRBJ1-1; a weak D match, TRBD1 (6 bases). Trimming left V 1 base short and J 1 base short, with 10 bases between. CDR3 length: 14 amino acids. Germline V gives CDR1 GTSNPN, CDR2 SVGIG (reference sequence). The CDR3 DNA sequence: TGTGCCTGGAGTGCTAGGGGGAAGAACACTGAAGCTTTCTTT. This encodes CAWSARGKNTEAFF.

The chain employs TRBV2 and TRBJ2-1, with 8 bases matching TRBD1. Germline V gene lookup returns CDR1 SNHLY and CDR2 FYNNEI. This CDR3 has 13 amino acids. The junction had 4 bases not matched to a gene; V was cut back by 3 bases and J by 9 bases. The CDR3 protein is CASSEQGAAEQFF. CDR3 bases: TGTGCCAGCAGTGAGCAGGGGGCGGCTGAGCAGTTCTTC.

The chain couples TRBV6-2 or TRBV6-3 to TRBJ2-1, with TRBD2 matching over 12 bases. The CDR3 runs to 16 residues. Germline lookup yields CDR1 MNHEY and CDR2 SVGEGT. The trim removed 5 bases at V and 4 bases at J, leaving 6 bases unmatched. CDR3 region: CASSQLAGGTYNEQFF. CDR3 DNA: TGTGCCAGCAGTCAACTAGCGGGGGGAACATACAATGAGCAGTTCTTC.

The chain is built from TRBV24-1 and TRBJ1-1; TRBD1 might be the D (6 bases). Germline V CDR1 and CDR2: KGHDR, SFDVKD. Trimming left V 7 bases short and J 3 bases short, with 8 bases between. The CDR3 contains 12 residues. The CDR3 loop is CATRDSHTEAFF. CDR3 coding DNA: TGTGCCACCAGGGACAGCCACACTGAAGCTTTCTTT.

This clone turned up a few times. The chain employs TRBV9 and TRBJ1-4; 10 positions match TRBD1. The length of the CDR3 is 15 residues. Trimming cost V 6 bases and J 8 bases; bases outside gene matches: 10. Germline V CDR1 and CDR2: SGDLS, YYNGEE. The DNA of the CDR3 is TGTGCCAGCACCAAGACAGGGGGCAGTTTGGAAAAACTGTTTTTT. It encodes CASTKTGGSLEKLFF.

V is TRBV14 and J is TRBJ2-3; 15 nucleotides agree with TRBD2. The trim removed 1 base at V and 11 bases at J, leaving 4 bases unmatched. Germline V CDR1 and CDR2: SGHDN, FVKESK. The CDR3 extends over 15 amino acids. CDR3 amino acids: CASSQVRTSGGGQYF. The CDR3 DNA is TGTGCCAGCAGCCAAGTTCGGACTAGCGGGGGGGGGCAGTATTTT.

The gene calls are TRBV7-9 and TRBJ1-1, with 9 bases fitting TRBD1. CDR1 and CDR2 from the germline V gene are SEHNR and FQNEAQ (reference sequence). This CDR3 spans 14 amino acids. V shed 7 bases, J shed 1 base, and the junction held 4 bases outside the gene matches. The CDR3 spells CASTRTGANTEAFF. CDR3 nucleotide sequence: TGTGCCAGCACCAGGACAGGGGCGAACACTGAAGCTTTCTTT. Drawing the rest from reference TRBV7-9 and TRBJ1-1, the complete variable domain is DTGVSQNPRHKITKRGQNVTFRCDPISEHNRLYWYRQTLGQGPEFLTYFQNEAQLEKSRLLSDRFSAERPKGSFSTLEIQRTEQGDSAMYLCASTRTGANTEAFFGQGTRLTVV.

V is TRBV28 and J is TRBJ1-1; D remains unclear. V dropped 7 bases and J dropped 3 bases, with 12 bases sitting between them. There are 13 residues in the CDR3. Germline CDR1 and CDR2: MDHEN and SYDVKM. CDR3 amino acids: CASNIPTDTEAFF. The CDR3, as DNA: TGTGCCAGCAATATTCCGACCGACACTGAAGCTTTCTTT.

CDR3 amino acids: CASRGGAGQPQHF. In nucleotides, the CDR3 is TGTGCCAGCAGAGGGGGGGCGGGACAGCCCCAGCATTTT. J is TRBJ1-5 and V is TRBV27, with D possibly being TRBD1 (6 bases). Germline CDR1 and CDR2: MNHEY and SMNVEV (reference sequence). V lost 6 bases to trimming and J lost 7 bases, with 13 bases between them. The CDR3 covers 13 residues.